This TCR beta chain was documented in a study of blood T cells in healthy people across ages. In germline, CDR1 is SGHRS, CDR2 YFSETQ. The CDR3 has 15 amino acids. V was pared by 2 bases and J by 5 bases, with 14 bases between. A second PCR of about 6 to 11 cycles used a sample-barcoded 5' primer and a J-beta primer mix. Via MiXCR, TCRdb re-called the 5' RACE reads, giving one row per CDR3 protein. Of over a million distinct CDR3 sequences in the sample, 45% to 70% were seen once. The sequence was collected from a young man in good health. The specimen sequenced was blood. V and J are TRBV5-1 and TRBJ2-1, with D possibly TRBD2 on 6 matching bases. The CDR3: CASSLLGGVNNEQFF. The CDR3 DNA sequence: TGCGCCAGCAGCTTATTAGGCGGGGTTAACAATGAGCAGTTCTTC.